This TCR beta chain derives from a study of technical replicates of blood from several donors. With V trimmed by 5 bases and J by 6 bases, 4 bases remained unmatched. Germline CDR1 is SNHLY and CDR2 is FYNNEI. This CDR3 region has 15 residues. This table comes from immunoSEQ multiplex PCR, and its TCRdb copy is limited to in-frame clones, with some not included. The repertoire holds 78,000 or so clones, approximately 91% seen once, with 0.35% to 0.45% in the top ten. The sequence derives from a human donor in good health. The gene calls are TRBV2 and TRBJ2-1; 13 positions match TRBD2. Material: T cells isolated from PBMCs. The CDR3 coding sequence is TGTGCCAGCAGTAAGGGACTAGCGGGGAGCAATGAGCAGTTCTTC. It is translated as CASSKGLAGSNEQFF.